This TCR beta chain was recovered during a study of blood T cell repertoires in COVID-19. Participants were aged about 18 to 90 years, lived in some 23 US areas, and enrolled virtually. Cohorts were assigned according to the clinical history that participants reported. Germline V gives CDR1 SEHNR, CDR2 FQNEAQ (reference sequence). Trimming cost V 5 bases and J 10 bases; bases outside gene matches: 7. There are 14 residues in the CDR3. In the original processing: Estimation of nucleated cell counts was performed using reference gene primer amplification. Here immunoSEQ multiplex PCR was the method, and the copy in TCRdb shows in-frame clones only, minus some. The D gene and trimming were derived from the DNA, and the V and J assignments and clone size from that table. The repertoire includes 150,000 to 200,000 clones, around 82% of them detected once, and about 5% sits in the top ten.

This chain connects TRBV7-9 to TRBJ1-6; 8 bases match TRBD1. Source material: PBMCs or T cells enriched from blood (not recorded which). The origin of this receptor is a woman aged 55 to 70 with acute COVID-19. CDR3 bases: TGTGCCAGCAGCCTTGGACAGGGACGCTCACCCCTCCACTTT. This encodes CASSLGQGRSPLHF.